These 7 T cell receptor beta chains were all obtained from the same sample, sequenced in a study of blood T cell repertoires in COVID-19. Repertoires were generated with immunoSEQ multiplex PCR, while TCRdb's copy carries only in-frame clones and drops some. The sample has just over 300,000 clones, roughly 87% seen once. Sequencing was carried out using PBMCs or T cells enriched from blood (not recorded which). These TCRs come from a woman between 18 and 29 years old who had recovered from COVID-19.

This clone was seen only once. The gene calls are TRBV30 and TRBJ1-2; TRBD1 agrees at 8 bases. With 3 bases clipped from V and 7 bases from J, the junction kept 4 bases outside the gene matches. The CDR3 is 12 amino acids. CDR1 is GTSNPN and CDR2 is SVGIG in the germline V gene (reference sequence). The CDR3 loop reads CAWRDRVSGYTF. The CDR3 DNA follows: TGTGCCTGGAGGGACAGGGTGAGTGGCTACACCTTC.

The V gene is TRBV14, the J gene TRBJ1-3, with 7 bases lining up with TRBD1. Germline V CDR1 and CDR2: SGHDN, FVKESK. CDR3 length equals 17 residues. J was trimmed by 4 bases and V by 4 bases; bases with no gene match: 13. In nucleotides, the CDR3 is TGTGCCAGCAGCCCCGGGAGATACAGGGGATTGGGAAACACCATATATTTT. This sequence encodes CASSPGRYRGLGNTIYF.

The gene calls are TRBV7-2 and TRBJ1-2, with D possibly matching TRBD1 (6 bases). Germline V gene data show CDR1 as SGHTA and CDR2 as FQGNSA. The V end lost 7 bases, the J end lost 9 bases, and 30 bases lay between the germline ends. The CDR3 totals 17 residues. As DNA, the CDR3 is TGTGCCAGCACACAAAGGGCCCGAGACAGGCCCCCGTTTAGCTACACCTTC. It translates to CASTQRARDRPPFSYTF.

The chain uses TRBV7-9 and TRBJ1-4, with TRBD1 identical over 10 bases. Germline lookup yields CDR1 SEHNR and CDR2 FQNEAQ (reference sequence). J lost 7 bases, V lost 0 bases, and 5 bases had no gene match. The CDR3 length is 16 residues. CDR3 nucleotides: TGTGCCAGCAGCTTAGCGGGACAGGGGAGCGGTGAAAAACTGTTTTTT. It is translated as CASSLAGQGSGEKLFF.

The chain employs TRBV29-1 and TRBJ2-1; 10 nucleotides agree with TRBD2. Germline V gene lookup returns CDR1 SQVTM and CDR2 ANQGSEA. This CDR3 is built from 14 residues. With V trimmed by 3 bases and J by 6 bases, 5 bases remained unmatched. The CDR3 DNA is TGCAGCGTTGATATTCTAGCGGGAGCCAATGAGCAGTTCTTC. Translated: CSVDILAGANEQFF.

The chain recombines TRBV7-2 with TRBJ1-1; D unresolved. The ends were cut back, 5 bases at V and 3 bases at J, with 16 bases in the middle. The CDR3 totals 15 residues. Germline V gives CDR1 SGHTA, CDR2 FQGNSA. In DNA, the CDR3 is TGTGCCAGCAGCCCCTTTCCTTTACGGGACACTGAAGCTTTCTTT. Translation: CASSPFPLRDTEAFF.

The CDR3 DNA reads as TGCGCCAGCAGCCACTTCGAGCGCGAGCAGTTCTTC. Protein product: CASSHFEREQFF. This chain connects TRBV4-1 to TRBJ2-1; D unclear. Looked up from germline, CDR1 is MGHRA and CDR2 is YSYEKL. This CDR3 has 12 amino acids. V gave up 3 bases and J gave up 10 bases, with 10 bases separating them.